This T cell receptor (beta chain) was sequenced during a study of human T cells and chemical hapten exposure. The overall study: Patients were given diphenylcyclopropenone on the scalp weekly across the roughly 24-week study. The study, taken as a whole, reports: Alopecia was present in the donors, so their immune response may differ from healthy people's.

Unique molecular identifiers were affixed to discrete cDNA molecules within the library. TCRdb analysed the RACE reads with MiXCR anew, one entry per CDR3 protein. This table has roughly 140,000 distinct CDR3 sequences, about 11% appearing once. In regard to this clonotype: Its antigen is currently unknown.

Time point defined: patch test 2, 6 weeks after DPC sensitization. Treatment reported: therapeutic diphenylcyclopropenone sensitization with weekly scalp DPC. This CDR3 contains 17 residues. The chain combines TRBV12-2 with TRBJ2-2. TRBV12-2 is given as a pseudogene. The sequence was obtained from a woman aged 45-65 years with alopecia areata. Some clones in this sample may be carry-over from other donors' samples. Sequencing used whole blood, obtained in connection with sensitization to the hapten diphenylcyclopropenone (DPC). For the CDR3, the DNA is TGTGCAAGTCGCACCCCGTGGAGCCCAGCGAACACCGGGGAGCTGTTTTTT. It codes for CASRTPWSPANTGELFF.